A single sample gave rise to the 29 T cell receptor beta chains below, sequenced in a study of regulatory T cells in long-lasting Graves disease. The time point denotes: newly diagnosed GD, antithyroid drugs for less than 3 months. The TCR library was made from RNA extracted from PBMCs. The authors built TCR beta libraries using iRepertoire HTBI primers and Arm-PCR of CDR3 regions. TCRdb re-derived calls from the multiplex PCR reads in MiXCR, one entry per CDR3 protein. This table has about 220,000 distinct CDR3 sequences, roughly a fifth appearing once. This sample also appeared in a second study, on T cells in Graves' hyperthyroidism and ophthalmopathy.

Sequencing used peripheral blood mononuclear cells (PBMCs), obtained at new diagnosis, from a patient treated with antithyroid drugs. The receptors were gathered from a woman aged 30 to 39 with Graves disease.

V gene TRBV6-2 or TRBV6-3 combines with J gene TRBJ2-7, with D possibly called TRBD1 or TRBD2 (5 bases each). V was trimmed by 0 bases and J by 0 bases, leaving 15 bases between them. The CDR3 contains 17 residues. CDR1 is MNHEY, CDR2 SVGEGT, per germline. The CDR3 sequence is CASSYSSDGASSYEQYF. In DNA, the CDR3 is TGTGCCAGCAGTTACTCGTCCGACGGGGCTAGCTCCTACGAGCAGTACTTC.

This clonotype was seen at least ten times. The gene calls are TRBV30 and TRBJ1-6, with TRBD1 matching over 9 bases. The V and J ends lost 2 bases and 1 base, in that order; junction bases with no gene match: 6. Looked up from germline, CDR1 is GTSNPN and CDR2 is SVGIG (reference sequence). CDR3 size: 17 residues. CDR3 in DNA: TGTGCCTGGAGTTTCAACAGGGGGCAGTCCTATAATTCACCCCTCCACTTT. It translates to CAWSFNRGQSYNSPLHF.

At least ten counts were recorded for this clonotype. The chain carries TRBV4-1 and TRBJ2-5; TRBD2 aligns across 12 bases. CDR3 length: 18 residues. Per the germline V gene, CDR1 is MGHRA and CDR2 is YSYEKL. J was trimmed by 10 bases and V by 4 bases; bases with no gene match: 19. CDR3 loop: CASSPQVLRTSGMWSQYF. The CDR3 coding sequence is TGCGCCAGCAGCCCCCAAGTCCTTCGGACTAGCGGGATGTGGAGCCAGTACTTC.

V usage is TRBV12-3 or TRBV12-4 and J usage is TRBJ1-2, with D perhaps TRBD1 (5 bases). The CDR3 totals 13 residues. The germline V and J ends were trimmed by 7 bases and 4 bases, with 13 bases remaining between them. CDR3 sequence reads: CASNQGTGYGYTF. For the CDR3, the DNA is TGTGCCAGCAACCAAGGGACGGGCTATGGCTACACCTTC.

This clonotype was observed many times. V usage is TRBV6-2 or TRBV6-3 and J usage is TRBJ2-1; 7 positions agree with TRBD1. The V and J ends lost 5 bases and 5 bases, in that order; junction bases with no gene match: 12. The CDR3 runs 16 residues. Germline-derived CDR1 and CDR2 are MNHEY and SVGEGT. CDR3 DNA sequence: TGTGCCAGCAGTGAATGGTTCAGGGGGAGAGACAATGAGCAGTTCTTC. Translated: CASSEWFRGRDNEQFF.

In the case of this clonotype: This may be a read error: a much more frequent sequence differs by one nucleotide. The chain combines TRBV19 with TRBJ2-2, with 8 bases aligning to TRBD1. Germline-derived CDR1 and CDR2 are LNHDA and SQIVND (reference sequence). CDR3 length equals 16 residues. The CDR3 loop is CATLTGQGVGTEELFF. The CDR3 nucleotides read TGTGCCACCCTGACCGGACAGGGTGTCGGCACCGAGGAGCTGTTTTTT.

This clonotype was seen ten or more times. The gene calls are TRBV6-2 or TRBV6-3 and TRBJ2-3; 7 bases are shared with TRBD2. The CDR3 has 16 residues. Germline V CDR1 and CDR2: MNHEY, SVGEGT. V lost 5 bases, J lost 5 bases, and 13 bases stayed unmatched. CDR3 residues: CASSPVLALVGDTQYF. The CDR3, as DNA: TGTGCCAGCAGTCCTGTACTAGCGTTAGTAGGAGATACGCAGTATTTT.

The table lists this clonotype with many counts. The chain employs TRBV6-5 and TRBJ1-6, with 11 nucleotides matching TRBD1. J gave up 5 bases and V 1 base, and 4 bases lay outside the gene matches. The CDR3 runs 17 residues. Germline loops: CDR1 MNHEY, CDR2 SVGAGI. In DNA form, the CDR3 reads TGTGCCAGCAGTTACTTGGGGACAGGGGGTAATAATTCACCCCTCCACTTT. It yields the protein CASSYLGTGGNNSPLHF.

This clonotype was seen many times. V and J are TRBV7-9 and TRBJ1-1, with D maybe TRBD1 (6 bases). The CDR3 runs 15 residues. The germline gives CDR1 SEHNR, CDR2 FQNEAQ (reference sequence). V shed 4 bases and J shed 0 bases, with 12 bases lying between them. The CDR3 region is CASSSLTGMNTEAFF. The CDR3 DNA is TGTGCCAGCAGCTCACTGACAGGAATGAACACTGAAGCTTTCTTT.

With regard to this clonotype: A much larger clone sits a single nucleotide away, making a read error possible. This chain links TRBV7-8 with TRBJ2-3; D perhaps matches TRBD2 (7 bases). Germline V gene data show CDR1 as SGHVS and CDR2 as FQNEAQ. The CDR3 is made up of 16 amino acids. The CDR3 region has the DNA TGTGCCAGCACCCCTCAATGGCGGGGGCGCGTAGATACGCACTATTTT. It yields the protein CASTPQWRGRVDTHYF.

This clonotype was counted a few times. The rearrangement joins TRBV7-3 to TRBJ2-1; 8 nucleotides match TRBD2. There are 16 residues in the CDR3. The V gene end was trimmed by 5 bases and the J gene end by 1 base; junction bases not matched to a gene: 7. Per the germline V gene, CDR1 is SGHTA and CDR2 is FQGTGA. The CDR3 nucleotides read TGTGCCAGCAGCGCCCGGGGGGGGGCTTCCTACAATGAGCAGTTCTTC. Translation gives CASSARGGASYNEQFF.

This clonotype was counted at least ten times. The V call is TRBV11-3, the J call TRBJ2-1; 11 bases agree with TRBD2. The germline V gene encodes CDR1 SGHNT and CDR2 YENEEA. V shed 1 base, J shed 5 bases, and the junction held 4 bases outside the gene matches. This CDR3 contains 16 residues. CDR3 sequence (DNA): TGTGCCAGCAGCTTAGCTAGTAGCGGGAGGGACAATGAGCAGTTCTTC. Amino acid sequence: CASSLASSGRDNEQFF.

This clonotype was seen ten or more times. The chain uses TRBV12-3 or TRBV12-4 and TRBJ1-1; D ambiguous. The CDR3 has 14 amino acids. Trimming left V 1 base short and J 8 bases short, with 14 bases between. CDR3 bases: TGTGCCAGCAGTTTAGAAGGCAAGGCAATGGAAGCTTTCTTT. Translating gives CASSLEGKAMEAFF.

The chain couples TRBV20-1 to TRBJ2-1; D is unresolved. The CDR3 consists of 13 residues. Germline CDR1 and CDR2: DFQATT and SNEGSKA (reference sequence). Trimming left V 1 base short and J 5 bases short, with 9 bases between. CDR3 in amino acids: CSARAKPNNEQFF. The CDR3 DNA is TGCAGTGCTAGAGCGAAACCGAACAATGAGCAGTTCTTC.

In its sample, this clonotype was seen many times. The chain employs TRBV11-2 and TRBJ2-7; 8 positions agree with TRBD1. Unmatched junction bases numbered 9, after V lost 5 bases and J lost 3 bases. Germline lookup yields CDR1 SGHAT and CDR2 FQNNGV. The CDR3 is 15 residues long. Here the CDR3 DNA reads TGTGCCAGCAGCCCTTCTTTGACAGGGGACTACGAGCAGTACTTC. This codes for CASSPSLTGDYEQYF.

This clonotype was counted once. A read error likely explains this, since a far larger clone differs by one base. The chain carries TRBV10-3 and TRBJ2-7, with 11 bases lining up with TRBD1. The V and J ends lost 5 bases and 3 bases, in that order; junction bases with no gene match: 6. The CDR3 spans 15 residues. CDR1 ENHRY and CDR2 SYGVKD come from the germline V gene. CDR3 residues: CAISFGTGGFYEQYF. Here the CDR3 DNA reads TGTGCCATCAGTTTCGGGACAGGGGGTTTCTACGAGCAGTACTTC.

This clonotype was seen at least ten times. The chain has TRBV27 and TRBJ2-3; TRBD2 agrees at 13 bases. CDR1 MNHEY and CDR2 SMNVEV come from the germline V gene (reference sequence). After removal of 1 base from V and 2 bases from J, the junction contained 6 bases not matched to a gene. This CDR3 has 18 residues. CDR3 in amino acids: CASSLYPGLAGPTDTQYF. The CDR3 nucleotides read TGTGCCAGCAGTTTATACCCGGGACTAGCGGGACCCACAGATACGCAGTATTTT.

This clonotype was observed a handful of times. A much larger clone lies one base from this, so it may be a read error. V usage is TRBV28 and J usage is TRBJ1-1; unclear D gene. Germline values: CDR1 MDHEN, CDR2 SYDVKM. The CDR3 length is 13 residues. In DNA form, the CDR3 reads TGTGCCAGCAGTGCGGGGATAAACACTGAAGTTTTCTTT. It yields the protein CASSAGINTEVFF.

This clonotype was recorded at least ten times. The chain uses TRBV24-1 and TRBJ1-4; no definite D call. Germline V lookup: CDR1 KGHDR, CDR2 SFDVKD. Trimming left V 3 bases short and J 0 bases short, with 7 bases between. The CDR3 is made up of 15 amino acids. CDR3 sequence: CATSDRATTNEKLFF. The CDR3 region has the DNA TGTGCCACCAGTGATCGGGCTACAACTAATGAAAAACTGTTTTTT.

V and J are TRBV7-9 and TRBJ1-3; TRBD1 matches 11 bases. V gave up 4 bases and J gave up 5 bases; unmatched junction bases: 7. Germline CDR1 SEHNR, CDR2 FQNEAQ (reference sequence). This CDR3 comprises 16 residues. In nucleotides, the CDR3 is TGTGCCAGCAGCTCCCAGGACAGGGGGCGAAGAAACACCATATATTTT. It yields the protein CASSSQDRGRRNTIYF.

This clonotype was seen a few times. Being one base from a much bigger clone, this may be a read error. Likely a read error: the CDR3 ends without its conserved phenylalanine or tryptophan. This chain connects TRBV6-1 to TRBJ2-7; 8 nucleotides align to TRBD1. Germline V gene data show CDR1 as MNHNS and CDR2 as SASEGT. Unmatched junction bases numbered 7, after V lost 3 bases and J lost 3 bases. The length of the CDR3 is 15 residues. This CDR3 reads CASSDSGGGSYEQYS. In DNA form, the CDR3 reads TGTGCCAGCAGTGACTCAGGGGGCGGAAGCTACGAGCAGTACTCC.

This clonotype was seen repeatedly, ten times or more. J is TRBJ1-1 and V is TRBV18, with 7 bases aligning to TRBD1. Germline assignment: CDR1 KGHSH and CDR2 LQKENI. Trimming removed 8 bases from V and 1 base from J; junction bases left unmatched: 7. The CDR3 covers 14 residues. For the CDR3, the DNA is TGTGCCAGCAGTGCGGGACAGCAGAACACTGAAGCTTTCTTT. Protein product: CASSAGQQNTEAFF.

In this sample, this clonotype turned up a few times. The J gene is TRBJ1-1, the V gene TRBV6-5; possibly TRBD1 for D (5 bases). The CDR3 totals 17 residues. V was shortened by 1 base and J by 3 bases, with 18 bases between the two germline ends. The germline V gene has CDR1 MNHEY and CDR2 SVGAGI. CDR3 sequence: CASSYWGRFSSDTEAFF. The CDR3 DNA sequence: TGTGCCAGCAGTTACTGGGGACGCTTCTCCTCTGACACTGAAGCTTTCTTT.

This clonotype showed up many times. The chain carries TRBV11-2 and TRBJ2-3; 7 nucleotides line up with TRBD2. Germline values: CDR1 SGHAT, CDR2 FQNNGV. This CDR3 region has 20 residues. The V segment lost 2 bases and the J segment 0 bases; nucleotides outside the gene matches: 17. The CDR3 is CASSLLRGTARSPSTDTQYF. CDR3 nucleotides: TGTGCCAGCAGCTTATTGCGGGGGACCGCTAGGTCACCTAGCACAGATACGCAGTATTTT. The full variable domain, rest sourced from reference TRBV11-2 and TRBJ2-3, is EAGVAQSPRYKIIEKRQSVAFWCNPISGHATLYWYQQILGQGPKLLIQFQNNGVVDDSQLPKDRFSAERLKGVDSTLKIQPAKLEDSAVYLCASSLLRGTARSPSTDTQYFGPGTRLTVL.

The chain carries TRBV20-1 and TRBJ2-7, with 10 bases aligning to TRBD2. With V trimmed by 0 bases and J by 6 bases, 11 bases remained unmatched. The CDR3 spans 16 residues. Per germline, CDR1 DFQATT and CDR2 SNEGSKA (reference sequence). The CDR3 reads CSARDVASGSLGEQYF. In nucleotides, the CDR3 is TGCAGTGCTAGAGACGTAGCTAGCGGGAGTCTAGGCGAGCAGTACTTC.

This clonotype was detected a few times. CDR3 sequence (DNA): TGCAGCACCTCCGGACTAGCCTCCAATGAGCAGTTCTTC. Protein product: CSTSGLASNEQFF. The rearrangement links TRBV29-1 to TRBJ2-1, with 8 bases matching TRBD2. Germline-derived CDR1 and CDR2 are SQVTM and ANQGSEA. The V segment lost 8 bases and the J segment 6 bases; nucleotides outside the gene matches: 9. The CDR3 is made up of 13 amino acids.

This clonotype occurred many times. The rearrangement links TRBV5-5 to TRBJ1-1, with TRBD1 identical over 7 bases. CDR3 length equals 16 residues. From germline, CDR1 is SGHKS and CDR2 YYEKEE (reference sequence). The V gene end was trimmed by 0 bases and the J gene end by 2 bases; junction bases not matched to a gene: 7. The CDR3 sequence is CASSLAGGTGNTEAFF. The CDR3, as DNA: TGTGCCAGCAGCTTGGCAGGGGGTACGGGAAACACTGAAGCTTTCTTT.

This clonotype came up many times. V is TRBV28 and J is TRBJ1-1; no clear D. Trimming took 3 bases from V and 6 from J, leaving 14 bases between them. Germline CDR1 MDHEN, CDR2 SYDVKM. This CDR3 is built from 14 residues. The CDR3 nucleotides read TGTGCCAGCAGTTTTTACCTCACTCCCGCTGAAGCTTTCTTT. Protein sequence: CASSFYLTPAEAFF.

This clonotype has ten or more counts. This chain connects TRBV27 to TRBJ2-3, with D possibly called TRBD1 or TRBD2 (5 bases each). The CDR3 covers 15 residues. CDR1 and CDR2 from the germline V gene are MNHEY and SMNVEV (reference sequence). Trimming left V 1 base short and J 0 bases short, with 8 bases between. The CDR3 reads CASSLFGGSTDTQYF. CDR3 DNA: TGTGCCAGCAGTTTATTTGGGGGTAGCACAGATACGCAGTATTTT.